These 4 T cell receptor beta chains originate from one sample sequenced in a study of PD-L1 blockade in urothelial cancer. Libraries were prepared by immunoSEQ multiplex PCR; TCRdb keeps only in-frame clonotypes and omits some of them. The repertoire includes 95,000 to 100,000 clones, around 87% of them detected once, and roughly 2% sits in the top ten. As for time point: pretreatment peripheral blood. Material: PBMCs, obtained around atezolizumab (anti-PD-L1) treatment. These receptor sequences come from a man aged 55 to 70 with urothelial cancer.

V and J are TRBV5-4 and TRBJ2-1; TRBD2 matches at 9 bases. The CDR3 length is 16 residues. V lost 0 bases, J lost 8 bases, and 9 bases stayed unmatched. Germline V gene lookup returns CDR1 SGHNT and CDR2 YYREEE (reference sequence). CDR3 nucleotide sequence: TGTGCCAGCAGCTTGGCGGGCGGGAGGGCTATGGATGAGCAGTTCTTC. Protein: CASSLAGGRAMDEQFF.

The gene calls are TRBV30 and TRBJ1-1; D not certain. Trimming took 1 base from V and 6 from J, leaving 9 bases between them. CDR1 GTSNPN and CDR2 SVGIG come from the germline V gene (reference sequence). This CDR3 has 12 residues. This chain's CDR3 is CAWSAGGAEAFF. The CDR3 DNA reads TGTGCCTGGAGTGCCGGCGGCGCTGAAGCTTTCTTT.

The chain uses TRBV28 and TRBJ2-1; 7 bases match TRBD2. The ends lost 6 bases at V and 5 bases at J; junction bases unmatched: 7. The CDR3 sequence is 14 residues long. CDR1 is MDHEN and CDR2 is SYDVKM in the germline V gene. The CDR3 DNA reads TGTGCCAGCAGCATAGCGGGCGGGAACAATGAGCAGTTCTTC. Its protein is CASSIAGGNNEQFF.

In this sample, this clone turned up a few times. The J gene is TRBJ2-1, the V gene TRBV19; 7 bases are shared with TRBD2. This CDR3 comprises 13 residues. Germline trimming cut 3 bases from V and 5 bases from J; bases unmatched to any gene: 1. Germline CDR1 and CDR2: LNHDA and SQIVND (reference sequence). The CDR3 spells CASSILADNEQFF. The DNA of the CDR3 is TGTGCCAGTAGTATTCTAGCGGACAATGAGCAGTTCTTC.